This T cell receptor beta chain was identified during a study of identifying expanded T cells in peripheral blood. General study results and limits: Variance in clone template counts between approximately two-week samples significantly increased with total template count across all healthy donors. Roughly 1.1 clones differed between technical replicates, versus around 15 and 19 over time.

TCRdb's table, derived via immunoSEQ multiplex PCR, lists solely in-frame clones and lacks some. The table shows over 100,000 clones, with approximately 90% occurring only once. Remarks on this clone: The antigen remains undetermined.

CDR1 and CDR2 from the germline V gene are LGHNA and YSLEER. This CDR3 is built from 18 residues. Trimming cost V 0 bases and J 2 bases, with 19 bases left between them. During the collection period, no donor immune events like infections were recorded. Sequenced: blood. The chain links TRBV4-3 to TRBJ1-2, with TRBD1 as a possible D gene (5 bases). This TCR derives from a person aged 18 to 75 in good health. CDR3 region: CASSQDEGGGVGNYGYTF. Written as DNA, the CDR3 is TGCGCCAGCAGCCAAGATGAAGGTGGGGGAGTTGGGAACTATGGCTACACCTTC.